The rows below give T cell receptor beta chains drawn from one sample of a study of beta chain features in type 1 diabetes. The assay was immunoSEQ multiplex PCR, and TCRdb's table has in-frame clones only and misses some. The sample contains about 230,000 clones, about a sixth of which appear only once. Sequencing used naive CD4+ T cells from blood. Source of these receptors: a man aged 25-40 years with type 1 diabetes. Each CDR3 is given with its conserved first and last residue. A D gene is named only where the DNA matches it firmly. Some rows have no size entry. The others give once, few or many, or a class for an expanded clone.

d_call: TRBD1; clone_size: .; v_call: TRBV5-6; j_call: TRBJ2-3; cdr3_aa: CASSQGQGADTQYF; cdr3_nt: TGTGCCAGCAGCCAAGGACAGGGAGCAGATACGCAGTATTTT
d_call: TRBD1; clone_size: .; v_call: TRBV2; j_call: TRBJ1-2; cdr3_aa: CASSETGSPGYGYTF; cdr3_nt: TGTGCCAGCAGTGAGACAGGGTCACCGGGCTATGGCTACACCTTC
d_call: .; clone_size: few; v_call: TRBV30; j_call: TRBJ2-7; cdr3_aa: CAWSKRDTNYEQYF; cdr3_nt: TGTGCCTGGAGTAAAAGGGACACCAATTACGAGCAGTACTTC
d_call: .; clone_size: .; v_call: TRBV25-1; j_call: TRBJ2-3; cdr3_aa: CASYRWETDTQYF; cdr3_nt: TGTGCCAGCTACAGGTGGGAGACAGATACGCAGTATTTT
d_call: .; clone_size: .; v_call: TRBV7-2; j_call: TRBJ2-7; cdr3_aa: CASSQRGNEQYF; cdr3_nt: TGTGCCAGCAGCCAACGGGGGAACGAGCAGTACTTC
d_call: .; clone_size: .; v_call: TRBV28; j_call: TRBJ2-7; cdr3_aa: CASSSTALGYEQYF; cdr3_nt: TGTGCCAGCAGTTCGACGGCCTTAGGCTACGAGCAGTACTTC
d_call: .; clone_size: few; v_call: TRBV5-1; j_call: TRBJ2-1; cdr3_aa: CASSLGTSRDEQFF; cdr3_nt: TGCGCCAGCAGCTTGGGCACTAGCCGCGATGAGCAGTTCTTC
d_call: .; clone_size: few; v_call: TRBV28; j_call: TRBJ2-2; cdr3_aa: CASPRPGNTGELFF; cdr3_nt: TGTGCCAGCCCACGCCCGGGGAACACCGGGGAGCTGTTTTTT
d_call: TRBD1; clone_size: few; v_call: TRBV30; j_call: TRBJ2-1; cdr3_aa: CACGQGLSNEQFF; cdr3_nt: TGTGCCTGTGGACAGGGATTGTCCAATGAGCAGTTCTTC
d_call: .; clone_size: .; v_call: TRBV7-9; j_call: TRBJ2-1; cdr3_aa: CAREDGARGNEQFF; cdr3_nt: TGTGCCAGGGAGGATGGAGCCCGGGGTAATGAGCAGTTCTTC
d_call: .; clone_size: .; v_call: TRBV30; j_call: TRBJ2-7; cdr3_aa: CAWSAAGPSTYEQYF; cdr3_nt: TGTGCCTGGAGTGCTGCCGGGCCCTCGACCTACGAGCAGTACTTC
d_call: .; clone_size: .; v_call: TRBV7-2; j_call: TRBJ1-5; cdr3_aa: CASSLVGIGQPQHF; cdr3_nt: TGTGCCAGCAGCTTAGTGGGAATAGGTCAGCCCCAGCATTTT
d_call: .; clone_size: few; v_call: TRBV7-2; j_call: TRBJ2-1; cdr3_aa: CASSLAVLYNEQFF; cdr3_nt: TGTGCCAGCAGCTTAGCGGTTTTGTACAATGAGCAGTTCTTC
d_call: .; clone_size: few; v_call: TRBV9; j_call: TRBJ1-3; cdr3_aa: CASSVVGYSGNTIYF; cdr3_nt: TGTGCCAGCAGCGTAGTAGGCTACTCTGGAAACACCATATATTTT
d_call: TRBD1; clone_size: .; v_call: TRBV28; j_call: TRBJ2-7; cdr3_aa: CASSFISAGGHEQYF; cdr3_nt: TGTGCCAGCAGTTTTATTTCGGCAGGGGGCCACGAGCAGTACTTC
d_call: TRBD2; clone_size: .; v_call: TRBV5-1; j_call: TRBJ2-1; cdr3_aa: CASSPGLAEYNEQFF; cdr3_nt: TGCGCCAGCAGCCCCGGACTAGCAGAGTACAATGAGCAGTTCTTC
d_call: .; clone_size: few; v_call: TRBV18; j_call: TRBJ2-5; cdr3_aa: CASSPRLTGETQYF; cdr3_nt: TGTGCCAGCTCACCACGTTTAACAGGGGAGACCCAGTACTTC
d_call: TRBD2; clone_size: .; v_call: TRBV7-2; j_call: TRBJ2-5; cdr3_aa: CASSLLSGGSKETQYF; cdr3_nt: TGTGCCAGCAGCTTACTCTCGGGAGGTTCAAAAGAGACCCAGTACTTC
d_call: .; clone_size: .; v_call: TRBV7-2; j_call: TRBJ2-1; cdr3_aa: CASSLVNEQFF; cdr3_nt: TGTGCCAGCAGCTTAGTGAATGAGCAGTTCTTC
d_call: .; clone_size: few; v_call: TRBV20-1; j_call: TRBJ2-1; cdr3_aa: CSMGSREQFF; cdr3_nt: TGCAGTATGGGTTCGCGAGAGCAGTTCTTC
d_call: TRBD2; clone_size: few; v_call: TRBV15; j_call: TRBJ2-7; cdr3_aa: CATSRGTSGRRNEQYF; cdr3_nt: TGTGCCACCAGCAGAGGGACTAGCGGGAGGAGGAACGAGCAGTACTTC
d_call: .; clone_size: .; v_call: TRBV11-2; j_call: TRBJ2-4; cdr3_aa: CASSPSRGQPLGAKNIQYF; cdr3_nt: TGTGCCAGCAGCCCCTCCCGGGGACAACCCCTCGGGGCCAAAAACATTCAGTACTTC
d_call: .; clone_size: .; v_call: TRBV28; j_call: TRBJ1-2; cdr3_aa: CASSDPAGGRFLLGTF; cdr3_nt: TGTGCCAGCAGTGACCCGGCTGGGGGACGCTTCCTGCTAGGCACCTTC
d_call: .; clone_size: few; v_call: TRBV29-1; j_call: TRBJ1-1; cdr3_aa: CSVRGQRENTEAFF; cdr3_nt: TGCAGCGTCCGAGGACAGCGGGAGAACACTGAAGCTTTCTTT
d_call: .; clone_size: .; v_call: TRBV10-3; j_call: TRBJ2-1; cdr3_aa: CAIKAGEDEQFF; cdr3_nt: TGTGCCATCAAGGCAGGTGAGGATGAGCAGTTCTTC
d_call: .; clone_size: few; v_call: TRBV30; j_call: TRBJ2-1; cdr3_aa: CAWKNYNEQFF; cdr3_nt: TGTGCCTGGAAGAACTACAATGAGCAGTTCTTC
d_call: .; clone_size: few; v_call: TRBV29-1; j_call: TRBJ2-1; cdr3_aa: CSVRLASSYNEQFF; cdr3_nt: TGCAGCGTTCGTTTAGCGAGCTCCTACAATGAGCAGTTCTTC
d_call: .; clone_size: few; v_call: TRBV5-1; j_call: TRBJ1-1; cdr3_aa: CASSPGSMNTEAFF; cdr3_nt: TGCGCCAGCAGCCCGGGTTCCATGAACACTGAAGCTTTCTTT
d_call: .; clone_size: few; v_call: TRBV7-2; j_call: TRBJ2-7; cdr3_aa: CASSPRGPVGGEQYF; cdr3_nt: TGTGCCAGCAGCCCCCGTGGCCCCGTTGGGGGCGAGCAGTACTTC
d_call: .; clone_size: .; v_call: TRBV4-1; j_call: TRBJ1-1; cdr3_aa: CASSPWHQVAPEAFF; cdr3_nt: TGCGCCAGCAGCCCCTGGCATCAGGTAGCCCCTGAAGCTTTCTTT
d_call: .; clone_size: .; v_call: TRBV2; j_call: TRBJ2-1; cdr3_aa: CASSVRRQFDEQFF; cdr3_nt: TGTGCCAGCAGTGTGCGGCGACAGTTCGATGAGCAGTTCTTC
d_call: .; clone_size: .; v_call: TRBV25-1; j_call: TRBJ2-3; cdr3_aa: CASSVRDTQYF; cdr3_nt: TGTGCCAGCAGTGTTCGAGATACGCAGTATTTT
d_call: .; clone_size: .; v_call: TRBV25-1; j_call: TRBJ2-5; cdr3_aa: CASSEYNSQETQYF; cdr3_nt: TGTGCCAGCAGTGAATATAACAGCCAAGAGACCCAGTACTTC
d_call: TRBD2; clone_size: few; v_call: TRBV7-2; j_call: TRBJ2-1; cdr3_aa: CASSHGTSVSEQFF; cdr3_nt: TGTGCCAGCAGCCACGGGACTAGCGTTAGTGAGCAGTTCTTC
d_call: TRBD2; clone_size: .; v_call: TRBV5-1; j_call: TRBJ2-3; cdr3_aa: CASSFPSGSTDTQYF; cdr3_nt: TGCGCCAGCAGCTTCCCTAGCGGGAGCACAGATACGCAGTATTTT
d_call: .; clone_size: .; v_call: TRBV20-1; j_call: TRBJ1-1; cdr3_aa: CSASFSSSAFF; cdr3_nt: TGCAGTGCTAGTTTTTCCAGTAGTGCTTTCTTT